This T cell receptor (beta chain) originates from a study of T cells in Graves' hyperthyroidism and ophthalmopathy. About the study: Peripheral blood samples were taken at initial diagnosis, prior to any treatment.

The J segment lost 8 bases and the V segment lost 1 base, leaving 6 bases of the junction unmatched. Germline CDR1 reads LNHNV; CDR2 reads YYDKDF (reference sequence). This CDR3 region has 15 residues. Orbital computed tomography and thyroid ultrasound, together with serum TRAb and thyroxine and clinical symptoms, were used for diagnoses. RNA transcripts provided the source from which TCR beta CDR3 regions were amplified. The HTBI set primed first-round TCR CDR3 RT-PCR. TCRdb re-called the multiplex PCR reads with MiXCR, one entry per CDR3 protein. Of more than 500,000 distinct CDR3 sequences in the sample, 16% were seen once.

Sequencing input: blood. The TCR originated in a woman younger than 45 with Graves' hyperthyroidism. V and J are TRBV15 and TRBJ2-4, with 9 bases fitting TRBD1. The CDR3 is CATSRGDRAEYIQYF. The CDR3 nucleotides read TGTGCCACCAGCAGAGGGGACAGGGCTGAGTACATTCAGTACTTC.